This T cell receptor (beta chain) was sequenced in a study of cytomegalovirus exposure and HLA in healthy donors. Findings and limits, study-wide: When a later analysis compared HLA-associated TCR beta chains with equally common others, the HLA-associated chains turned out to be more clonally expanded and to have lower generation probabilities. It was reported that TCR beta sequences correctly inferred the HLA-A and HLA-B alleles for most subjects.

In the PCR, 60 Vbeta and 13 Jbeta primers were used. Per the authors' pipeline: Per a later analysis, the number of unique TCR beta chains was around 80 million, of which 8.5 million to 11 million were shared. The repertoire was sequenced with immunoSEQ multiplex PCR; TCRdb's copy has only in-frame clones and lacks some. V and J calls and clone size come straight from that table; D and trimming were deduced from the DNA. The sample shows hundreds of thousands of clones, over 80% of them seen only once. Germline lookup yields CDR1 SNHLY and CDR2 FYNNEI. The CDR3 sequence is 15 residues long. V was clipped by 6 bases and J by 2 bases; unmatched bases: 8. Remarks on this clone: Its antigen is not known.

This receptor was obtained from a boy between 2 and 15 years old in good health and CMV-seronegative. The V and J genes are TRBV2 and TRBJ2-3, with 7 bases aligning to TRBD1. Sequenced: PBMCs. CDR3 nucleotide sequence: TGTGCCAGCAGCGGGGACAGAAAAAACACAGATACGCAGTATTTT. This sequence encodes CASSGDRKNTDTQYF.